Below are 23 T cell receptor beta chains sequenced from a single sample in a study of blood T cell repertoires in COVID-19. TCRdb's copy holds only in-frame clones and misses some; the assay was immunoSEQ multiplex PCR. The table lists nearly 95,000 clones, around 67% of them singletons. The sample was peripheral blood. The receptors were sampled from a man in his sixties or seventies with COVID-19, enrolled during active disease.

The rearrangement uses TRBV5-1 and TRBJ2-7; 7 bases fit TRBD1. The CDR3 loop spans 14 amino acids. Germline assignment: CDR1 SGHRS and CDR2 YFSETQ. The J segment lost 2 bases and the V segment lost 2 bases, leaving 4 bases of the junction unmatched. The CDR3 DNA sequence: TGCGCCAGCAGCTTCTACAGGGGCCCCTACGAGCAGTACTTC. It translates to CASSFYRGPYEQYF.

The V call is TRBV25-1, the J call TRBJ2-1; TRBD1 agrees at 9 bases. With 4 bases clipped from V and 2 bases from J, the junction kept 3 bases outside the gene matches. Germline CDR1 and CDR2: MGHDK and SYGVNS. The CDR3 sequence is 15 residues long. The CDR3 loop reads CASSARDRAYNEQFF. The CDR3 DNA sequence: TGTGCCAGCAGTGCCCGGGACAGGGCCTACAATGAGCAGTTCTTC.

The chain employs TRBV10-3 and TRBJ2-1, with D hard to call. The germline V and J ends were trimmed by 9 bases and 0 bases, with 9 bases remaining between them. CDR3 length: 13 amino acids. Germline lookup yields CDR1 ENHRY and CDR2 SYGVKD. Here the CDR3 reads CAITDLSYNEQFF. DNA for the CDR3: TGTGCCATTACAGATCTCTCCTACAATGAGCAGTTCTTC.

The chain carries TRBV7-8 and TRBJ1-1; D is uncertain. The germline V gene encodes CDR1 SGHVS and CDR2 FQNEAQ. V gave up 5 bases and J gave up 1 base, with 14 bases separating them. The CDR3 length is 15 residues. The CDR3 spells CASSPPNTRNTEAFF. CDR3 DNA: TGTGCCAGCAGCCCCCCGAACACCCGGAACACTGAAGCTTTCTTT.

This clone has only one observation. The chain joins TRBV6-5 to TRBJ2-7; TRBD1 might be the D (5 bases). CDR3 length: 16 amino acids. V lost 0 bases and J 6 bases, leaving 18 bases between the germline ends. Germline V gives CDR1 MNHEY, CDR2 SVGAGI. The CDR3 loop reads CASSYSGLTALGEQYF. For the CDR3, the DNA is TGTGCCAGCAGTTACTCAGGGTTGACAGCGTTGGGCGAGCAGTACTTC.

This sequence joins TRBV27 and TRBJ1-1; no reliable D call. From germline, CDR1 is MNHEY and CDR2 SMNVEV (reference sequence). V lost 5 bases to trimming and J lost 8 bases, with 15 bases between them. The CDR3 extends over 13 amino acids. This CDR3 reads CASSPTSGTEAFF. For the CDR3, the DNA is TGTGCCAGCAGTCCGACGTCGGGAACCGAAGCTTTCTTT.

The V call is TRBV29-1, the J call TRBJ2-7; a possible D gene is TRBD1 (6 bases). The V and J ends lost 6 bases and 6 bases respectively, with 18 bases between them. This CDR3 spans 13 amino acids. Per the germline V gene, CDR1 is SQVTM and CDR2 is ANQGSEA. The CDR3 DNA is TGCAGCGTGATCCGGGACAACTTTCGCGAGCAGTACTTC. It codes for CSVIRDNFREQYF.

The chain combines TRBV28 with TRBJ2-1; 7 nucleotides align to TRBD2. The length of the CDR3 is 18 residues. Unmatched junction bases numbered 13, after V lost 3 bases and J lost 2 bases. CDR1 MDHEN and CDR2 SYDVKM come from the germline V gene. CDR3 amino acids: CASSLVLGGSSTYNEQFF. In DNA, the CDR3 is TGTGCCAGCAGTTTGGTATTGGGCGGGAGTAGCACCTACAATGAGCAGTTCTTC. Using reference TRBV28 and TRBJ2-1 for the parts outside the CDR3, the full variable domain is DVKVTQSSRYLVKRTGEKVFLECVQDMDHENMFWYRQDPGLGLRLIYFSYDVKMKEKGDIPEGYSVSREKKERFSLILESASTNQTSMYLCASSLVLGGSSTYNEQFFGPGTRLTVL.

Written as DNA, the CDR3 is TGTGCCAGCAGTTTAGGGGGGAGCTACAATGAGCAGTTCTTC. This translates into CASSLGGSYNEQFF. V gene TRBV28 combines with J gene TRBJ2-1; D is possibly TRBD2 (6 bases). V was trimmed by 2 bases and J by 3 bases, leaving 8 bases between them. The germline gives CDR1 MDHEN, CDR2 SYDVKM. This CDR3 has 14 residues.

This chain uses TRBV7-8 with TRBJ2-4; a possible D gene is TRBD2 (5 bases). Germline V gene data show CDR1 as SGHVS and CDR2 as FQNEAQ. The CDR3 covers 18 residues. V shed 5 bases and J shed 1 base, with 21 bases lying between them. This CDR3 reads CASSPLRWLAGAKNIQYF. The DNA of the CDR3 is TGTGCCAGCAGCCCACTGCGGTGGCTAGCTGGTGCCAAAAACATTCAGTACTTC.

This chain uses TRBV7-6 with TRBJ2-2, with TRBD2 as a possible D gene (7 bases). Trimming cost V 2 bases and J 5 bases, with 21 bases left between them. This CDR3 spans 18 amino acids. Germline lookup yields CDR1 SGHVS and CDR2 FNYEAQ. The CDR3 sequence is CASSLSRGGAQWTGELFF. The DNA of the CDR3 is TGTGCCAGCAGCTTATCCCGTGGGGGGGCCCAGTGGACCGGGGAGCTGTTTTTT.

The chain links TRBV19 to TRBJ1-2; 10 bases agree with TRBD1. CDR3 length equals 15 residues. Germline-derived CDR1 and CDR2 are LNHDA and SQIVND (reference sequence). After removal of 5 bases from V and 4 bases from J, the junction contained 7 bases not matched to a gene. CDR3 DNA sequence: TGTGCCAGTAGTCCGGGGACAGGGGACCTCTATGGCTACACCTTC. Translated: CASSPGTGDLYGYTF.

This chain joins TRBV10-1 and TRBJ2-7, with TRBD2 identical over 8 bases. CDR1 and CDR2 (germline): WNHNN, SYGVQD (reference sequence). The V and J ends lost 6 bases and 2 bases, in that order; junction bases with no gene match: 6. CDR3 length: 14 amino acids. CDR3 DNA sequence: TGCGCCAGCAGGAGGGCGGGAGGAACCTACGAGCAGTACTTC. Translating it yields CASRRAGGTYEQYF.

The chain couples TRBV24-1 to TRBJ2-1; 8 bases fit TRBD1. CDR3 length: 13 residues. Germline CDR1 is KGHDR and CDR2 is SFDVKD. Losses at the gene ends were 5 bases for V and 5 bases for J; bases not matched to a gene: 1. This CDR3 is CATSGDRNNEQFF. DNA for the CDR3: TGTGCCACCAGTGGGGACAGGAACAATGAGCAGTTCTTC.

This chain links TRBV6-6 with TRBJ2-4, with 8 bases fitting TRBD2. Germline values: CDR1 MNHNY, CDR2 SVGAGI (reference sequence). Germline trimming cut 5 bases from V and 0 bases from J; bases unmatched to any gene: 21. CDR3 length: 21 residues. The CDR3 is CASSLWAPGGGDIIAKNIQYF. The CDR3 bases are TGTGCCAGCAGTCTTTGGGCACCGGGAGGGGGTGATATTATAGCCAAAAACATTCAGTACTTC.

V and J are TRBV5-1 and TRBJ1-1; D not resolved. V lost 1 base and J 4 bases, leaving 8 bases between the germline ends. Germline CDR1 is SGHRS and CDR2 is YFSETQ. The CDR3 is made up of 13 amino acids. CDR3 residues: CASSLRGPTEAFF. DNA of the CDR3: TGCGCCAGCAGCTTGCGGGGTCCCACTGAAGCTTTCTTT.

The chain couples TRBV11-1 to TRBJ2-2; 8 bases map to TRBD1. The germline gives CDR1 SGHAT, CDR2 FQDESV (reference sequence). The CDR3 runs to 16 residues. V shed 1 base, J shed 5 bases, and the junction held 6 bases outside the gene matches. The CDR3 reads CASSLGPRQGTGELFF. In nucleotides, the CDR3 is TGTGCCAGCAGCTTAGGACCGAGACAGGGGACCGGGGAGCTGTTTTTT.

The V gene is TRBV30, the J gene TRBJ1-2, with 8 nucleotides matching TRBD1. V shed 8 bases, J shed 7 bases, and the junction held 15 bases outside the gene matches. In germline, CDR1 is GTSNPN, CDR2 SVGIG (reference sequence). This CDR3 region has 14 residues. The CDR3 loop is CAMAGGSGFSGYTF. The CDR3 DNA reads TGTGCCATGGCAGGGGGCAGTGGTTTCTCTGGCTACACCTTC.

This clone has only one observation. The chain uses TRBV4-3 and TRBJ1-5, with TRBD1 matching 10 bases. Trimming removed 3 bases from V and 3 bases from J; junction bases left unmatched: 5. CDR1 is LGHNA and CDR2 is YSLEER in the germline V gene. The CDR3 contains 16 residues. The CDR3 bases are TGCGCCAGCAGCCAGGGGACAGGGGCCTCCAATCAGCCCCAGCATTTT. Protein: CASSQGTGASNQPQHF.

This chain joins TRBV7-2 and TRBJ2-7; 14 positions match TRBD2. The germline V gene has CDR1 SGHTA and CDR2 FQGNSA. CDR3 size: 19 residues. With V trimmed by 3 bases and J by 2 bases, 12 bases remained unmatched. CDR3 protein: CASSFMPLGTSGSPYEQYF. The CDR3 nucleotides are TGTGCCAGCAGCTTTATGCCGTTAGGGACTAGCGGGAGCCCCTACGAGCAGTACTTC.

DNA of the CDR3: TGTGCCAGCTCACCGCAGGGGCACCTCTACAATGAGCAGTTCTTC. Translation: CASSPQGHLYNEQFF. The genes are TRBV18 and TRBJ2-1; possible D gene TRBD1, 6 bases. V dropped 3 bases and J dropped 3 bases, with 12 bases sitting between them. The CDR3 loop spans 15 amino acids. CDR1 is KGHSH, CDR2 LQKENI, per germline.

This clone occurred a few times. The chain joins TRBV15 to TRBJ1-5, with D possibly matching TRBD1 (6 bases). Trimming took 7 bases from V and 4 from J, leaving 17 bases between them. The CDR3 is made up of 15 amino acids. Germline CDR1 reads LNHNV; CDR2 reads YYDKDF (reference sequence). CDR3 protein: CATKMGGGVNQPQHF. DNA of the CDR3: TGTGCCACCAAGATGGGAGGGGGAGTTAATCAGCCCCAGCATTTT.

This clone showed up just a few times. V gene TRBV27 combines with J gene TRBJ2-4; TRBD2 matches 8 bases. This CDR3 contains 18 residues. Germline CDR1 and CDR2: MNHEY and SMNVEV (reference sequence). J lost 0 bases, V lost 11 bases, and 18 bases had no gene match. The CDR3, as DNA: TGTGCCCTCCGAAAGGGAGCGGGAGCCACCCTAGCCAAAAACATTCAGTACTTC. This sequence encodes CALRKGAGATLAKNIQYF.